The rows below give T cell receptor beta chains drawn from one sample of a study of blood T cell repertoires in COVID-19. Using immunoSEQ multiplex PCR, the repertoire was profiled, and TCRdb retains in-frame clones only, with some absent. The sample holds around 250,000 clones, around 85% seen once. The sample consisted of peripheral blood. These receptor sequences come from a man aged 55 to 69 with acute or convalescent COVID-19. Both conserved end residues are trimmed from each CDR3. Expanded clones are given a class, and other clones once, few, many or no size at all.

J | size | V | length | CDR3
TRBJ2-7 | once | TRBV7-8 | 15 | ASSPLLRTSSSYEQY
TRBJ2-1 | NA | TRBV7-2 | 15 | ASSRPSGTSVYNEQF
TRBJ2-7 | NA | TRBV9 | 12 | ASSRGTSVYEQY
TRBJ2-6 | NA | TRBV11-3 | 15 | ASSPRDISSGANVLT
TRBJ1-1 | NA | TRBV7-8 | 11 | ASSLVLGGQGI
TRBJ1-2 | NA | TRBV14 | 12 | ASSQDWTGSGYT
TRBJ1-2 | NA | TRBV4-3 | 11 | ASSQDRGDGYT
TRBJ1-2 | few | TRBV4-1 | 13 | ASSQDGRGGSGYT
TRBJ1-1 | NA | TRBV28 | 12 | ASYNFAGYTEAF
TRBJ1-1 | NA | TRBV5-1 | 12 | ASSLAGRNTEAF
TRBJ1-5 | few | TRBV19 | 13 | ASRTLDRADQPQH
TRBJ1-6 | NA | TRBV28 | 19 | ASSLPPAGPLSSSYNSPLH
TRBJ1-1 | NA | TRBV30 | 11 | AWSSDMNTEAF
TRBJ1-5 | NA | TRBV6-5 | 12 | ASRRGGTNQPQH
NA | NA | TRBV6-6 | 9 | ASTSGETQY
TRBJ2-4 | NA | TRBV6-2/TRBV6-3 | 12 | ASSPGGAKNIQY
TRBJ1-2 | NA | TRBV4-3 | 16 | ASSQDLGDRAGNYGYT
TRBJ2-7 | NA | TRBV18 | 10 | ASSLLYYEQY